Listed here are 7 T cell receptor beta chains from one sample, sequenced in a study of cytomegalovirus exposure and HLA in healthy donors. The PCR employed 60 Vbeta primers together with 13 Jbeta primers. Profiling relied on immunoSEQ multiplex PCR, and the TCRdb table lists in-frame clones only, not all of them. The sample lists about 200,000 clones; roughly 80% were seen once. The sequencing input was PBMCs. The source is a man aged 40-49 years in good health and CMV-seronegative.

This CDR3 reads CASSQGADRDLYNEQFF. CDR3 DNA: TGTGCCAGCAGCCAAGGGGCGGACAGGGACCTTTACAATGAGCAGTTCTTC. The rearrangement links TRBV4-2 to TRBJ2-1; 8 nucleotides line up with TRBD1. The CDR3 is made up of 17 amino acids. After removal of 1 base from V and 4 bases from J, the junction contained 9 bases not matched to a gene. Germline assignment: CDR1 LGHNA and CDR2 YNFKEQ.

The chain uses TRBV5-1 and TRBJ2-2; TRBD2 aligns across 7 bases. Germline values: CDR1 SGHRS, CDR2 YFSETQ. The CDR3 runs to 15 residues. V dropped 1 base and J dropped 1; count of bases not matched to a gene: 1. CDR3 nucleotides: TGCGCCAGCAGCTTGCCTAGCGGGAACACCGGGGAGCTGTTTTTT. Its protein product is CASSLPSGNTGELFF.

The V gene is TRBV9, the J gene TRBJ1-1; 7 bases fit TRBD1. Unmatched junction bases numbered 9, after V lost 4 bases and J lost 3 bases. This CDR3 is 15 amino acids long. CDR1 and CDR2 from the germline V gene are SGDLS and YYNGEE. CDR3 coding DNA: TGTGCCAGCAGCCCGAACCTACAGGGGTACACTGAAGCTTTCTTT. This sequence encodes CASSPNLQGYTEAFF.

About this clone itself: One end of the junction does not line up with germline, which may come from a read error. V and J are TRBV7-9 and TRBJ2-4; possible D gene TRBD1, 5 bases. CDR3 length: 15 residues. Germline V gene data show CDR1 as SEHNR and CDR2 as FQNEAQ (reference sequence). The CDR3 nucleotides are TGTTCCAGCAGCTCTAGGGGTCTAATAGAGGACATTCAGTACTTC. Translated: CSSSSRGLIEDIQYF.

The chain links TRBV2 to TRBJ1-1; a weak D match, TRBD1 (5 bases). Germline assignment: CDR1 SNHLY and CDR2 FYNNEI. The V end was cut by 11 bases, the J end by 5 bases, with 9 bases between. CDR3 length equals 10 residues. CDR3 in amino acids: CAVRGTEAFF. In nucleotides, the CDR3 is TGTGCCGTGCGGGGGACTGAAGCTTTCTTT.

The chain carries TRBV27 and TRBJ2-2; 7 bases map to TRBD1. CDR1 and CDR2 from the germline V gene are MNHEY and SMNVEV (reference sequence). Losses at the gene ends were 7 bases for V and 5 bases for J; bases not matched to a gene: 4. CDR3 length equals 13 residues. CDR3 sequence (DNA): TGTGCCAGCACGAACAGGGGTACCGGGGAGCTGTTTTTT. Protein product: CASTNRGTGELFF.

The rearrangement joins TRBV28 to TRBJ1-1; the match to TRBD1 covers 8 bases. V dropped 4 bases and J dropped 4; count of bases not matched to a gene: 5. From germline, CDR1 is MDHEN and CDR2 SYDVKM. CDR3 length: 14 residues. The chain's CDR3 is CASSSRTGFTEAFF. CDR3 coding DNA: TGTGCCAGCAGTTCCCGGACAGGGTTCACTGAAGCTTTCTTT.